The sequence of this T cell receptor (beta chain) was determined in a study of PD-1 blockade in classical Hodgkin lymphoma. Libraries were prepared by immunoSEQ multiplex PCR; TCRdb keeps only in-frame clonotypes and omits some of them. The sample has about 58,000 clones; around 93% are singletons. Every one of the patients relapsed after autologous stem cell transplantation (brentuximab vedotin exposure was variable). Regarding the study as a whole: The study found complete responders had baseline diversity similar to newly diagnosed patients. When set against healthy donors, newly diagnosed patients were reported to show lower baseline TCR diversity. By C4D1 there was a significant rise in CD4+ TCR diversity but not in CD8+ TCR diversity.

This clone was detected once. No antigen is known for it. V gave up 7 bases and J gave up 2 bases, with 9 bases separating them. The CDR3 spans 12 residues. CDR1 WSHSY and CDR2 SAAADI come from the germline V gene. This chain links TRBV10-2 with TRBJ2-7, with D unclear. The receptor's source is a human donor with classical Hodgkin lymphoma. The specimen was peripheral blood mononuclear cells (PBMCs), collected before the second cycle of nivolumab. The CDR3 protein is CASKDPPYEQYF. The DNA for the CDR3 is TGCGCCAGCAAGGACCCCCCCTACGAGCAGTACTTC.